Below, 25 T cell receptor beta chains from the same sample are listed, as sequenced in a study of blood T cell repertoires in COVID-19. Some clones are missing from TCRdb's copy, which holds only in-frame ones; the method was immunoSEQ multiplex PCR. Altogether around 330,000 clones are present, roughly 90% being singletons, with the ten largest covering over 4%. Material for sequencing was PBMCs or T cells enriched from blood (not recorded which). Every receptor here comes from a man aged 55 to 69 who had recovered from COVID-19.

The V call is TRBV7-3, the J call TRBJ2-2; TRBD2 is a possible D gene (5 bases). The germline CDR1 and CDR2 sequences are SGHTA and FQGTGA. V was shortened by 3 bases and J by 7 bases, with 6 bases between the two germline ends. This CDR3 spans 12 amino acids. The CDR3 DNA reads as TGTGCCAGCAGCTTCGGAGGCGGGGAGCTGTTTTTT. This encodes CASSFGGGELFF. The full variable domain, with the rest looked up from reference TRBV7-3 and TRBJ2-2, is GAGVSQTPSNKVTEKGKYVELRCDPISGHTALYWYRQSLGQGPEFLIYFQGTGAADDSGLPNDRFFAVRPEGSVSTLKIQRTERGDSAVYLCASSFGGGELFFGEGSRLTVL.

The rearrangement uses TRBV5-1 and TRBJ1-2; no reliable D call. CDR3 size: 13 residues. Trimming stripped 0 bases from V and 5 bases from J, with 8 bases between. The germline V gene has CDR1 SGHRS and CDR2 YFSETQ. CDR3 in amino acids: CASSLGVTYGYTF. The CDR3 DNA sequence: TGCGCCAGCAGCTTGGGCGTAACTTATGGCTACACCTTC. Complete variable domain (other parts from reference TRBV5-1 and TRBJ1-2): KAGVTQTPRYLIKTRGQQVTLSCSPISGHRSVSWYQQTPGQGLQFLFEYFSETQRNKGNFPGRFSGRQFSNSRSEMNVSTLELGDSALYLCASSLGVTYGYTFGSGTRLTVV.

The genes are TRBV10-2 and TRBJ2-1; 7 bases line up with TRBD2. CDR1 and CDR2 (germline): WSHSY, SAAADI. This CDR3 region has 15 residues. Unmatched junction bases numbered 7, after V lost 3 bases and J lost 5 bases. The CDR3 loop reads CASSEAGIINNEQFF. The CDR3 bases are TGCGCCAGCAGTGAAGCGGGAATTATCAACAATGAGCAGTTCTTC.

The rearrangement joins TRBV25-1 to TRBJ1-4; D gene uncertain. The CDR3 totals 13 residues. Trimming cost V 6 bases and J 8 bases, with 13 bases left between them. Germline CDR1 and CDR2: MGHDK and SYGVNS. The CDR3 sequence is CASSRNKAEKLFF. The CDR3 DNA sequence: TGTGCCAGCAGCCGTAATAAAGCGGAAAAACTGTTTTTT.

V and J are TRBV28 and TRBJ2-5, with TRBD2 matching over 14 bases. V shed 6 bases, J shed 4 bases, and the junction held 7 bases outside the gene matches. CDR3 length: 16 amino acids. CDR1 is MDHEN and CDR2 is SYDVKM in the germline V gene. CDR3 coding DNA: TGTGCCAGCAGCTCGAGTGGGACTAGCGGGAGAGAGACCCAGTACTTC. Translation: CASSSSGTSGRETQYF.

This clone has only one observation. The chain links TRBV7-3 to TRBJ2-1; TRBD2 aligns across 11 bases. Germline V gene data show CDR1 as SGHTA and CDR2 as FQGTGA. V shed 4 bases and J 6 bases; nucleotides not matched to a gene: 5. This CDR3 is built from 15 residues. CDR3 nucleotide sequence: TGTGCCAGCAGCTATCTAGCGGGAGGTATCAATGAGCAGTTCTTC. Translated, it gives CASSYLAGGINEQFF.

The rearrangement joins TRBV2 to TRBJ2-3; D perhaps matches TRBD1 (5 bases). Germline V lookup: CDR1 SNHLY, CDR2 FYNNEI. The CDR3 runs to 15 residues. V was pared by 6 bases and J by 1 base, with 14 bases between. CDR3 loop: CASRKQVLRTDTQYF. The CDR3 DNA follows: TGTGCCAGCAGGAAACAGGTTCTTCGCACAGATACGCAGTATTTT. Together with reference TRBV2 and TRBJ2-3, the CDR3 gives the full variable domain: EPEVTQTPSHQVTQMGQEVILRCVPISNHLYFYWYRQILGQKVEFLVSFYNNEISEKSEIFDDQFSVERPDGSNFTLKIRSTKLEDSAMYFCASRKQVLRTDTQYFGPGTRLTVL.

J is TRBJ2-5 and V is TRBV5-6, with no clear D. CDR3 length: 13 residues. V was cut by 2 bases and J by 5 bases, with 10 bases left in between. Germline CDR1 reads SGHDT; CDR2 reads YYEEEE. The chain's CDR3 is CASSFFAGETQYF. For the CDR3, the DNA is TGTGCCAGCAGCTTCTTTGCCGGGGAGACCCAGTACTTC. Full variable domain (remainder filled in from reference TRBV5-6 and TRBJ2-5): DAGVTQSPTHLIKTRGQQVTLRCSPKSGHDTVSWYQQALGQGPQFIFQYYEEEERQRGNFPDRFSGHQFPNYSSELNVNALLLGDSALYLCASSFFAGETQYFGPGTRLLVL.

The rearrangement joins TRBV19 to TRBJ2-3, with TRBD1 matching 11 bases. Germline lookup yields CDR1 LNHDA and CDR2 SQIVND (reference sequence). The length of the CDR3 is 16 residues. The ends lost 4 bases at V and 6 bases at J; junction bases unmatched: 9. This CDR3 reads CASSNSPGDRGDTQYF. CDR3 coding DNA: TGTGCCAGTAGTAACTCCCCCGGGGACAGGGGGGATACGCAGTATTTT.

The chain joins TRBV9 to TRBJ2-3; TRBD2 agrees at 7 bases. CDR3 size: 16 residues. Germline V lookup: CDR1 SGDLS, CDR2 YYNGEE. With 3 bases clipped from V and 0 bases from J, the junction kept 7 bases outside the gene matches. In DNA, the CDR3 is TGTGCCAGCAGCGCCGAAGCGGGGCGGAGCACAGATACGCAGTATTTT. Protein sequence: CASSAEAGRSTDTQYF.

The J gene is TRBJ2-3, the V gene TRBV5-1; D gene unclear. The CDR3 totals 14 residues. Trimming cost V 1 base and J 2 bases, with 8 bases left between them. Germline lookup yields CDR1 SGHRS and CDR2 YFSETQ. CDR3 sequence: CASSLRGSTDTQYF. DNA of the CDR3: TGCGCCAGCAGCTTGCGCGGATCCACAGATACGCAGTATTTT.

The chain employs TRBV9 and TRBJ2-5; tentatively, D is TRBD1 (6 bases). Germline V gene lookup returns CDR1 SGDLS and CDR2 YYNGEE. The CDR3 spans 14 residues. V was shortened by 0 bases and J by 5 bases, with 11 bases between the two germline ends. DNA of the CDR3: TGTGCCAGCAGCGTAGGACAGGTCCCCGAGACCCAGTACTTC. It specifies CASSVGQVPETQYF. Together with reference TRBV9 and TRBJ2-5, the CDR3 gives the full variable domain: DSGVTQTPKHLITATGQRVTLRCSPRSGDLSVYWYQQSLDQGLQFLIQYYNGEERAKGNILERFSAQQFPDLHSELNLSSLELGDSALYFCASSVGQVPETQYFGPGTRLLVL.

CDR3 in amino acids: CASSSTSSSIEQYF. The CDR3 DNA reads TGTGCCAGCAGCTCTACTTCATCTTCGATCGAGCAGTACTTC. V usage is TRBV7-3 and J usage is TRBJ2-7; D is unclear. The CDR3 consists of 14 residues. Looked up from germline, CDR1 is SGHTA and CDR2 is FQGTGA. Trimming left V 4 bases short and J 6 bases short, with 16 bases between.

The rearrangement links TRBV7-3 to TRBJ2-2; 7 bases are shared with TRBD1. CDR3 length: 14 amino acids. J lost 4 bases, V lost 6 bases, and 5 bases had no gene match. Germline assignment: CDR1 SGHTA and CDR2 FQGTGA. CDR3: CASRTGRSTGELFF. CDR3 sequence (DNA): TGTGCCAGCAGGACAGGGCGTAGCACCGGGGAGCTGTTTTTT.

V and J are TRBV3-1 (or the pseudogene TRBV3-2) and TRBJ2-7; 10 bases agree with TRBD2. The V and J ends lost 1 base and 0 bases, in that order; junction bases with no gene match: 6. The CDR3 runs to 17 residues. The germline V gene has CDR1 LGHDT and CDR2 YNNKEL (reference sequence). This chain's CDR3 is CASSQVSGRSSSYEQYF. CDR3 nucleotide sequence: TGTGCCAGCAGCCAAGTTAGCGGGAGGTCCTCCTCCTACGAGCAGTACTTC.

The rearrangement joins TRBV9 to TRBJ1-4, with D maybe TRBD1 (5 bases). The germline CDR1 and CDR2 sequences are SGDLS and YYNGEE. The germline V and J ends were trimmed by 3 bases and 0 bases, with 18 bases remaining between them. The length of the CDR3 is 18 residues. CDR3 sequence: CASSATDSLYATNEKLFF. The CDR3 DNA reads as TGTGCCAGCAGCGCCACCGACAGCCTTTACGCAACTAATGAAAAACTGTTTTTT.

As DNA, the CDR3 is TGTGCCAGCACCTCCGGGGGGGCCAGCTCCTACAATGAGCAGTTCTTC. Amino acids: CASTSGGASSYNEQFF. The chain has TRBV5-4 and TRBJ2-1; 8 bases fit TRBD2. The CDR3 covers 16 residues. V lost 6 bases and J lost 0; bases outside the gene matches: 8. Germline V gene lookup returns CDR1 SGHNT and CDR2 YYREEE (reference sequence).

The gene calls are TRBV2 and TRBJ2-3; TRBD2 aligns across 10 bases. Germline lookup yields CDR1 SNHLY and CDR2 FYNNEI. J gave up 5 bases and V 3 bases, and 5 bases lay outside the gene matches. The CDR3 extends over 15 amino acids. The CDR3 spells CASSDRLAGVDTQYF. CDR3 DNA sequence: TGTGCCAGCAGTGACAGACTAGCGGGCGTAGATACGCAGTATTTT.

The rearrangement uses TRBV20-1 and TRBJ1-1; D is undetermined. The CDR3 consists of 12 residues. V was cut by 3 bases and J by 1 base, with 6 bases left in between. Germline V gene lookup returns CDR1 DFQATT and CDR2 SNEGSKA (reference sequence). CDR3 DNA sequence: TGCAGTGCTAGTCCGGGGAACACTGAAGCTTTCTTT. This translates into CSASPGNTEAFF.

The chain joins TRBV2 to TRBJ1-1, with D perhaps matching TRBD1 (5 bases). CDR3 length: 19 amino acids. The ends were cut back, 2 bases at V and 1 base at J, with 23 bases in the middle. Germline V gene sequence: CDR1 SNHLY, CDR2 FYNNEI. CDR3 sequence: CASSEPIGRGERGNTEAFF. CDR3 nucleotide sequence: TGTGCCAGCAGTGAACCAATAGGGCGGGGAGAGAGGGGGAACACTGAAGCTTTCTTT.

The chain carries TRBV2 and TRBJ2-5; 7 bases are shared with TRBD2. The length of the CDR3 is 17 residues. The germline V gene encodes CDR1 SNHLY and CDR2 FYNNEI. The V segment lost 4 bases and the J segment 1 base; nucleotides outside the gene matches: 12. DNA for the CDR3: TGTGCCAGCAGTGGAAATCCGGGACTAATTATCCAAGAGACCCAGTACTTC. Its protein is CASSGNPGLIIQETQYF.

Comments on this clone: The sample holds other DNA sequences that translate to the same CDR3. J is TRBJ1-5 and V is TRBV18; a weak D match, TRBD1 (6 bases). Trimming left V 3 bases short and J 5 bases short, with 11 bases between. Germline V CDR1 and CDR2: KGHSH, LQKENI. The CDR3 is made up of 14 amino acids. This CDR3 is CASSPVRGDQPQHF. The CDR3 coding sequence is TGTGCCAGCTCACCTGTCAGGGGTGATCAGCCCCAGCATTTT.

The chain recombines TRBV7-2 with TRBJ1-5; no clear D gene. The CDR3 extends over 14 amino acids. V was shortened by 5 bases and J by 7 bases, with 15 bases between the two germline ends. Germline V gene lookup returns CDR1 SGHTA and CDR2 FQGNSA. CDR3 coding DNA: TGTGCCAGCAGCCCCTACAGAGAATCCCAGCCCCAGCATTTT. It codes for CASSPYRESQPQHF.

The rearrangement uses TRBV5-1 and TRBJ2-1, with D possibly matching TRBD1 (6 bases). This CDR3 region has 13 residues. Per germline, CDR1 SGHRS and CDR2 YFSETQ. V lost 0 bases and J lost 9, with 10 bases in between. The CDR3 sequence is CASSLERGIEQFF. CDR3 nucleotide sequence: TGCGCCAGCAGCTTGGAAAGGGGGATTGAGCAGTTCTTC.

The rearrangement joins TRBV16 to TRBJ1-2, with 7 bases aligning to TRBD1. CDR1 and CDR2 (germline): KGHSY, FQNENV. CDR3 length equals 13 residues. The trim removed 3 bases at V and 6 bases at J, leaving 4 bases unmatched. The CDR3, as DNA: TGTGCCAGCAGCCACCCACAGGGGAATGGCTACACCTTC. Translating it yields CASSHPQGNGYTF.